These 20 T cell receptor beta chains were sequenced from one sample in a study of blood T cell repertoires in COVID-19. The method was immunoSEQ multiplex PCR; TCRdb's version includes in-frame clones alone and lacks a portion of them. The sample lists fewer than 250,000 clones, about 83% occurring once. Sequencing was carried out using peripheral blood. These receptors all come from a man aged 45-60 years with acute or convalescent COVID-19.

The V gene is TRBV7-8, the J gene TRBJ2-1, with 10 nucleotides matching TRBD1. Germline lookup yields CDR1 SGHVS and CDR2 FQNEAQ. This CDR3 has 17 residues. With 5 bases clipped from V and 7 bases from J, the junction kept 14 bases outside the gene matches. The CDR3 nucleotides are TGTGCCAGCAGCCCTCTGGTCCGGGACAGGGGCCGGAATGAGCAGTTCTTC. The encoded protein is CASSPLVRDRGRNEQFF.

The CDR3 protein is CASSQDSGGLKTQYF. The CDR3 DNA follows: TGTGCCAGCAGCCAAGATAGCGGGGGGTTGAAGACCCAGTACTTC. The chain employs TRBV3-1 (or the pseudogene TRBV3-2) and TRBJ2-5; 10 nucleotides agree with TRBD2. The J segment lost 6 bases and the V segment lost 0 bases, leaving 4 bases of the junction unmatched. CDR3 length equals 15 residues. Per the germline V gene, CDR1 is LGHDT and CDR2 is YNNKEL (reference sequence).

This clone was recorded once. V usage is TRBV6-6 and J usage is TRBJ1-1; 8 bases are a match to TRBD1. J lost 4 bases, V lost 4 bases, and 8 bases had no gene match. The CDR3 length is 15 residues. Germline V gene data show CDR1 as MNHNY and CDR2 as SVGAGI (reference sequence). The chain's CDR3 is CASSLPTGAVTEAFF. The DNA of the CDR3 is TGTGCCAGCAGTTTACCGACAGGGGCCGTCACTGAAGCTTTCTTT.

The rearrangement joins TRBV12-3 or TRBV12-4 to TRBJ2-2; D unclear. Trimming left V 5 bases short and J 2 bases short, with 3 bases between. The CDR3 spans 12 residues. CDR3: CASSLNTGELFF. For the CDR3, the DNA is TGTGCCAGCAGTCTTAACACCGGGGAGCTGTTTTTT.

The gene calls are TRBV7-6 and TRBJ2-3; 14 bases map to TRBD2. V gave up 5 bases and J gave up 1 base; unmatched junction bases: 2. The germline CDR1 and CDR2 sequences are SGHVS and FNYEAQ. This CDR3 spans 16 amino acids. The CDR3 sequence is CASSPGLAGGTDTQYF. In nucleotides, the CDR3 is TGTGCCAGCAGCCCGGGACTAGCGGGGGGCACAGATACGCAGTATTTT.

The chain links TRBV12-5 to TRBJ2-1, with D possibly TRBD2 on 6 matching bases. The germline V and J ends were trimmed by 1 base and 3 bases, with 7 bases remaining between them. In germline, CDR1 is LGHNT, CDR2 FRNRAP. CDR3 length: 14 residues. The CDR3 sequence: CASGLGGIYNEQFF. The DNA of the CDR3 is TGTGCTAGTGGTTTGGGCGGGATCTACAATGAGCAGTTCTTC.

CDR3 bases: TGTGCCATCAATCCAGGTCCGGAGGATACCCAGTACTTC. Translating it yields CAINPGPEDTQYF. This chain links TRBV10-3 with TRBJ2-5; TRBD2 is a possible D gene (5 bases). V was pared by 7 bases and J by 8 bases, with 17 bases between. The CDR3 is 13 residues long. The germline V gene encodes CDR1 ENHRY and CDR2 SYGVKD.

The rearrangement links TRBV19 to TRBJ1-6; TRBD1 agrees at 7 bases. The CDR3 loop spans 18 amino acids. The junction had 12 bases not matched to a gene; V was cut back by 1 base and J by 6 bases. CDR1 is LNHDA, CDR2 SQIVND, per germline (reference sequence). The CDR3 reads CASSIGAQGTNINSPLHF. CDR3 coding DNA: TGTGCCAGTAGTATAGGAGCACAGGGGACCAATATTAATTCACCCCTCCACTTT.

This CDR3 reads CASSFLSGSTDEQFF. CDR3 DNA sequence: TGTGCCAGCAGCTTTCTTAGCGGGAGTACAGATGAGCAGTTCTTC. The chain employs TRBV5-4 and TRBJ2-1; 9 bases map to TRBD2. The CDR3 spans 15 residues. V lost 2 bases, J lost 8 bases, and 8 bases stayed unmatched. Germline V gene lookup returns CDR1 SGHNT and CDR2 YYREEE (reference sequence).

The chain joins TRBV6-5 to TRBJ2-7; 7 positions match TRBD1. The length of the CDR3 is 13 residues. In germline, CDR1 is MNHEY, CDR2 SVGAGI. After removal of 10 bases from V and 4 bases from J, the junction contained 10 bases not matched to a gene. The CDR3 region has the DNA TGTGCCATCGCACTACAGGGGTTGTACGAGCAGTACTTC. It codes for CAIALQGLYEQYF.

The chain joins TRBV15 to TRBJ2-7; 8 bases match TRBD2. Germline values: CDR1 LNHNV, CDR2 YYDKDF (reference sequence). J was trimmed by 4 bases and V by 5 bases; bases with no gene match: 7. The length of the CDR3 is 14 residues. CDR3 amino acids: CATSPRLAPYEQYF. DNA of the CDR3: TGTGCCACCAGCCCCCGACTAGCGCCTTACGAGCAGTACTTC. Based on the CDR3 plus reference TRBV15 and TRBJ2-7, the full variable domain is DAMVIQNPRYQVTQFGKPVTLSCSQTLNHNVMYWYQQKSSQAPKLLFHYYDKDFNNEADTPDNFQSRRPNTSFCFLDIRSPGLGDTAMYLCATSPRLAPYEQYFGPGTRLTVT.

This chain joins TRBV6-1 and TRBJ1-4, with 7 positions matching TRBD1. Germline V lookup: CDR1 MNHNS, CDR2 SASEGT. The CDR3 spans 18 residues. Trimming cost V 4 bases and J 8 bases; bases outside gene matches: 19. Here the CDR3 DNA reads TGTGCCAGCAGTGCAGGAGGCAGGACAGGCCGCTGGGAAGAAAAACTGTTTTTT. Residues: CASSAGGRTGRWEEKLFF.

The rearrangement uses TRBV11-3 and TRBJ2-2; D is possibly TRBD1 (6 bases). This CDR3 has 15 amino acids. In germline, CDR1 is SGHNT, CDR2 YENEEA. The V end lost 4 bases, the J end lost 3 bases, and 12 bases lay between the germline ends. CDR3 nucleotide sequence: TGTGCCAGCAGCTGGGGGCGCGTGGACACCGGGGAGCTGTTTTTT. Translating it yields CASSWGRVDTGELFF.

V and J are TRBV6-5 and TRBJ2-7; 7 bases align to TRBD1. Per germline, CDR1 MNHEY and CDR2 SVGAGI. After removal of 4 bases from V and 3 bases from J, the junction contained 12 bases not matched to a gene. The CDR3 runs to 16 residues. DNA for the CDR3: TGTGCCAGCAGTTCGATATCGGGACAGAACTACTACGAGCAGTACTTC. Amino acid sequence: CASSSISGQNYYEQYF.

This rearrangement joins TRBV6-5 to TRBJ1-2; tentative D call: TRBD1 (6 bases). Germline assignment: CDR1 MNHEY and CDR2 SVGAGI. V was trimmed by 4 bases and J by 0 bases, leaving 15 bases between them. This CDR3 has 16 residues. The CDR3 sequence is CASSSRRQAANYGYTF. The DNA for the CDR3 is TGTGCCAGCAGTTCCCGTAGACAGGCCGCTAACTATGGCTACACCTTC.

The V call is TRBV5-1, the J call TRBJ1-2; TRBD1 might be the D (6 bases). Germline CDR1 SGHRS, CDR2 YFSETQ. V was pared by 4 bases and J by 8 bases, with 12 bases between. This CDR3 contains 12 residues. The DNA of the CDR3 is TGCGCCAGCAGCCCTGGCGGGGGCGGCTACACCTTC. Its translation: CASSPGGGGYTF.

This sequence joins TRBV10-3 and TRBJ1-2; 7 bases match TRBD1. Trimming at V came to 3 bases and at J to 6 bases, leaving 4 bases not matched to a gene. The germline V gene encodes CDR1 ENHRY and CDR2 SYGVKD. This CDR3 comprises 13 residues. This CDR3 reads CAISEQGLNGYTF. The CDR3 coding sequence is TGTGCCATCAGTGAACAGGGGCTAAATGGCTACACCTTC.

The rearrangement uses TRBV6-5 and TRBJ1-2, with 7 bases identical to TRBD1. The CDR3 runs 15 residues. Germline V gives CDR1 MNHEY, CDR2 SVGAGI. The ends lost 5 bases at V and 4 bases at J; junction bases unmatched: 10. CDR3 loop: CASSPRQGDPYGYTF. In nucleotides, the CDR3 is TGTGCCAGCAGTCCGCGACAGGGCGACCCCTATGGCTACACCTTC.

The count of this clone is one. The chain joins TRBV5-1 to TRBJ2-5; TRBD2 matches at 11 bases. Germline V gene data show CDR1 as SGHRS and CDR2 as YFSETQ. V shed 3 bases and J 0 bases; nucleotides not matched to a gene: 4. The CDR3 loop spans 16 amino acids. This CDR3 is CASSSGTSGYQETQYF. The CDR3 nucleotides are TGCGCCAGCAGCTCCGGGACTAGCGGATACCAAGAGACCCAGTACTTC.

The rearrangement uses TRBV30 and TRBJ2-7; possible D gene TRBD2, 5 bases. Looked up from germline, CDR1 is GTSNPN and CDR2 is SVGIG (reference sequence). Trimming left V 6 bases short and J 2 bases short, with 14 bases between. The CDR3 extends over 13 amino acids. The CDR3 reads CACLGRGAYEQYF. The CDR3 DNA sequence: TGTGCCTGCCTTGGCCGGGGAGCCTACGAGCAGTACTTC.